This TCR beta chain was identified in a study of PD-1 blockade in classical Hodgkin lymphoma. Study results and caveats: Complete responders had baseline diversity similar to newly diagnosed patients.

As for this clone: No antigen is known for it.

The protocol was immunoSEQ multiplex PCR, while the TCRdb copy is restricted to in-frame clones and leaves out a portion. Among under 80,000 clones, around 90% were seen once, and the ten largest hold less than 9%. Stated time point: cycle 4 day 1 (C4D1), after 6 weeks of nivolumab. No patient escaped relapse after autologous stem cell transplantation, and brentuximab vedotin exposure varied. Germline CDR1 SGHRS, CDR2 YFSETQ. V shed 1 base and J shed 8 bases, with 15 bases lying between them. The CDR3 is made up of 15 amino acids. The TCR originated in a human donor with classical Hodgkin lymphoma. The chain has TRBV5-1 and TRBJ1-4; possible D gene TRBD1, 5 bases. The sequenced sample was peripheral blood mononuclear cells (PBMCs), obtained before the fourth cycle of nivolumab. The CDR3 DNA reads as TGCGCCAGCAGCTTGATCGCCGGGACTGGCGAAAAACTGTTTTTT. It codes for CASSLIAGTGEKLFF.